These 32 T cell receptor beta chains came from one sample sequenced in a study of cytomegalovirus exposure and HLA in healthy donors. PCR was performed using 60 Vbeta and 13 Jbeta primers. TCRdb's table, derived via immunoSEQ multiplex PCR, lists solely in-frame clones and lacks some. The sample shows approximately 180,000 clones, around 74% of them seen only once. The sample consisted of PBMCs. These receptors were collected from a male donor in good health and CMV-seronegative.

The chain has TRBV6-5 and TRBJ1-5, with D tentatively TRBD1 (5 bases). This CDR3 is 16 amino acids long. The V end was cut by 0 bases, the J end by 2 bases, with 11 bases between. The germline V gene has CDR1 MNHEY and CDR2 SVGAGI. CDR3: CASSYSGQGGNQPQHF. For the CDR3, the DNA is TGTGCCAGCAGTTACTCGGGGCAGGGTGGCAATCAGCCCCAGCATTTT.

This clone was recorded a few times. The V gene is TRBV6-1, the J gene TRBJ2-4, with TRBD2 identical over 11 bases. Germline V lookup: CDR1 MNHNS, CDR2 SASEGT. The J segment lost 2 bases and the V segment lost 3 bases, leaving 9 bases of the junction unmatched. The CDR3 is made up of 18 amino acids. CDR3: CASSDLSGRAGSKNIQYF. In DNA form, the CDR3 reads TGTGCCAGCAGTGATCTTAGCGGGAGGGCCGGGTCCAAAAACATTCAGTACTTC.

V and J are TRBV19 and TRBJ2-1; 16 nucleotides line up with TRBD2. This CDR3 comprises 17 residues. With 3 bases clipped from V and 7 bases from J, the junction kept 6 bases outside the gene matches. The germline CDR1 and CDR2 sequences are LNHDA and SQIVND (reference sequence). CDR3 loop: CASSMGLAGGPRNEQFF. The CDR3 region has the DNA TGTGCCAGTAGTATGGGACTAGCGGGAGGGCCTAGGAATGAGCAGTTCTTC.

J is TRBJ1-5 and V is TRBV18, with a weak D call TRBD1 (5 bases). V was cut by 0 bases and J by 0 bases, with 12 bases left in between. The CDR3 sequence is 17 residues long. The germline gives CDR1 KGHSH, CDR2 LQKENI. The DNA of the CDR3 is TGTGCCAGCTCACCACCTTCGGCCGGGGGTAGCAATCAGCCCCAGCATTTT. This sequence encodes CASSPPSAGGSNQPQHF.

The chain links TRBV18 to TRBJ1-3; TRBD1 might be the D (6 bases). The CDR3 runs 15 residues. The germline CDR1 and CDR2 sequences are KGHSH and LQKENI. V was cut by 0 bases and J by 4 bases, with 10 bases left in between. The chain's CDR3 is CASSPPTGSGNTIYF. The CDR3 DNA reads TGTGCCAGCTCACCACCTACAGGGTCCGGAAACACCATATATTTT.

V usage is TRBV6-5 and J usage is TRBJ2-1; tentatively, D is TRBD2 (5 bases). In germline, CDR1 is MNHEY, CDR2 SVGAGI. The CDR3 runs to 16 residues. V dropped 2 bases and J dropped 5 bases, with 16 bases sitting between them. For the CDR3, the DNA is TGTGCCAGCAGTTACGAGTGGACGGGAACAAACAATGAGCAGTTCTTC. Encoded protein: CASSYEWTGTNNEQFF.

V is TRBV5-1 and J is TRBJ2-1; TRBD2 matches 7 bases. The CDR3 runs 16 residues. Germline CDR1 reads SGHRS; CDR2 reads YFSETQ. V shed 0 bases, J shed 2 bases, and the junction held 5 bases outside the gene matches. The CDR3 region is CASSLDAGAPYNEQFF. The CDR3 DNA reads as TGCGCCAGCAGCTTGGACGCGGGAGCCCCCTACAATGAGCAGTTCTTC.

The chain combines TRBV2 with TRBJ2-7; 10 nucleotides agree with TRBD1. CDR1 is SNHLY and CDR2 is FYNNEI in the germline V gene. The CDR3 loop spans 14 amino acids. V gave up 9 bases and J gave up 5 bases; unmatched junction bases: 10. CDR3 bases: TGTGCCAGTCGCCCGGGACAGGGGTCGAACGAGCAGTACTTC. It is translated as CASRPGQGSNEQYF.

The chain links TRBV5-1 to TRBJ2-2, with 8 positions matching TRBD2. V shed 0 bases and J 6 bases; nucleotides not matched to a gene: 7. Germline assignment: CDR1 SGHRS and CDR2 YFSETQ. The CDR3 extends over 16 amino acids. The CDR3 region has the DNA TGCGCCAGCAGCTTGGCCCAAGCGGGGGCCGCCGGGGAGCTGTTTTTT. As protein: CASSLAQAGAAGELFF. Combining the CDR3 with reference TRBV5-1 and TRBJ2-2 gives the whole variable domain KAGVTQTPRYLIKTRGQQVTLSCSPISGHRSVSWYQQTPGQGLQFLFEYFSETQRNKGNFPGRFSGRQFSNSRSEMNVSTLELGDSALYLCASSLAQAGAAGELFFGEGSRLTVL.

This clone was observed a single time. The genes are TRBV7-8 and TRBJ1-2; 7 bases fit TRBD1. The CDR3 has 17 residues. The junction had 16 bases not matched to a gene; V was cut back by 6 bases and J by 3 bases. CDR1 is SGHVS, CDR2 FQNEAQ, per germline. The CDR3 sequence is CASRLARVAGGDYGYTF. In DNA, the CDR3 is TGTGCCAGCAGGCTAGCCCGGGTAGCAGGGGGTGACTATGGCTACACCTTC.

This clone has just one count. This rearrangement joins TRBV19 to TRBJ1-2; D remains ambiguous. The CDR3 spans 12 residues. Germline CDR1 LNHDA, CDR2 SQIVND (reference sequence). V gave up 4 bases and J gave up 6 bases, with 9 bases separating them. The CDR3 spells CASSTSVNGYTF. The DNA of the CDR3 is TGTGCCAGTAGTACCAGTGTAAATGGCTACACCTTC.

The CDR3 coding sequence is TGTGCCAGCAGCGATCGACTAGCGGGAGTTGGTGCCTACAATGAGCAGTTCTTC. Its translation: CASSDRLAGVGAYNEQFF. The V and J genes are TRBV9 and TRBJ2-1, with 12 bases lining up with TRBD2. Germline CDR1 SGDLS, CDR2 YYNGEE. The V gene end was trimmed by 3 bases and the J gene end by 2 bases; junction bases not matched to a gene: 9. CDR3 size: 18 residues.

This chain connects TRBV5-1 to TRBJ2-1; D ambiguous. The V end lost 2 bases, the J end lost 0 bases, and 9 bases lay between the germline ends. Germline V CDR1 and CDR2: SGHRS, YFSETQ. CDR3 length equals 15 residues. CDR3: CASSFLNTSYNEQFF. DNA for the CDR3: TGCGCCAGCAGCTTCCTCAACACCTCCTACAATGAGCAGTTCTTC.

This clone was observed a single time. The chain recombines TRBV10-3 with TRBJ2-1, with 7 bases lining up with TRBD2. V lost 0 bases to trimming and J lost 0 bases; unmatched junction nucleotides: 2. Germline V gene data show CDR1 as ENHRY and CDR2 as SYGVKD. The CDR3 sequence is 16 residues long. The CDR3 spells CAISESGGSSYNEQFF. In DNA, the CDR3 is TGTGCCATCAGTGAGTCGGGAGGGAGCTCCTACAATGAGCAGTTCTTC.

This clone has a handful of counts. V usage is TRBV30 and J usage is TRBJ1-2; D gene uncertain. The CDR3 is made up of 11 amino acids. V shed 4 bases and J shed 2 bases, with 5 bases lying between them. CDR1 GTSNPN and CDR2 SVGIG come from the germline V gene (reference sequence). CDR3 residues: CAWTENYGYTF. The DNA of the CDR3 is TGTGCCTGGACCGAGAACTATGGCTACACCTTC. The complete variable domain, with remaining parts taken from reference TRBV30 and TRBJ1-2, reads SQTIHQWPATLVQPVGSPLSLECTVEGTSNPNLYWYRQAAGRGLQLLFYSVGIGQISSEVPQNLSASRPQDRQFILSSKKLLLSDSGFYLCAWTENYGYTFGSGTRLTVV.

This clone was detected ten times or more. The chain recombines TRBV7-3 with TRBJ1-1; D is perhaps TRBD1 (5 bases). Germline-derived CDR1 and CDR2 are SGHTA and FQGTGA. Trimming shortened V by 5 bases and J by 1 base, and 8 bases separated the two germline ends. This CDR3 has 13 amino acids. The DNA of the CDR3 is TGTGCCAGCAGCGCACAGGCGAACACTGAAGCTTTCTTT. As protein: CASSAQANTEAFF.

This sequence joins TRBV28 and TRBJ2-2; 14 bases are a match to TRBD2. The J segment lost 6 bases and the V segment lost 5 bases, leaving 5 bases of the junction unmatched. The CDR3 runs to 16 residues. The germline CDR1 and CDR2 sequences are MDHEN and SYDVKM. The CDR3 DNA reads as TGTGCCAGCAGTCCGGGACTAGCGGGAGCCGCCGGGGAGCTGTTTTTT. Translation: CASSPGLAGAAGELFF.

The chain recombines TRBV30 with TRBJ1-5; D is ambiguous. The germline V gene has CDR1 GTSNPN and CDR2 SVGIG (reference sequence). The CDR3 length is 17 residues. The V and J ends lost 0 bases and 3 bases respectively, with 18 bases between them. The chain's CDR3 is CAWSVLEGARPNQPQHF. Written as DNA, the CDR3 is TGTGCCTGGAGTGTACTGGAGGGAGCCAGACCCAATCAGCCCCAGCATTTT.

The chain joins TRBV27 to TRBJ1-4; D is unclear. The germline V and J ends were trimmed by 5 bases and 5 bases, with 9 bases remaining between them. Germline assignment: CDR1 MNHEY and CDR2 SMNVEV (reference sequence). The CDR3 spans 13 residues. The CDR3 protein is CASSRGGNEKLFF. Here the CDR3 DNA reads TGTGCCAGCAGTCGGGGTGGGAATGAAAAACTGTTTTTT.

The chain employs TRBV18 and TRBJ2-5; TRBD1 agrees at 8 bases. Germline lookup yields CDR1 KGHSH and CDR2 LQKENI. Trimming at V came to 6 bases and at J to 5 bases, leaving 8 bases not matched to a gene. CDR3 length: 14 amino acids. The DNA of the CDR3 is TGTGCCAGCTCCCCGACAGGGGCCGATGAGACCCAGTACTTC. Translation: CASSPTGADETQYF.

This sequence joins TRBV4-3 and TRBJ2-1; tentatively, D is TRBD2 (6 bases). CDR3 length: 17 residues. The germline V and J ends were trimmed by 3 bases and 3 bases, with 18 bases remaining between them. CDR1 is LGHNA, CDR2 YSLEER, per germline. The CDR3 protein is CASSHDAGDFLYNEQFF. The CDR3 DNA sequence: TGCGCCAGCAGCCACGACGCCGGGGACTTTCTCTACAATGAGCAGTTCTTC.

There are a few counts of this clone. The rearrangement joins TRBV6-4 to TRBJ2-1; D might be TRBD1 (6 bases). This CDR3 has 15 amino acids. Germline assignment: CDR1 MRHNA and CDR2 SNTAGT. V was trimmed by 3 bases and J by 0 bases, leaving 9 bases between them. Here the CDR3 reads CASSETGTSYNEQFF. The CDR3 DNA reads as TGTGCCAGCAGTGAGACAGGTACCTCCTACAATGAGCAGTTCTTC.

This clone was found a few times. This chain uses TRBV19 with TRBJ2-1; 12 bases fit TRBD2. Germline V gives CDR1 LNHDA, CDR2 SQIVND (reference sequence). The CDR3 runs to 15 residues. The ends lost 4 bases at V and 7 bases at J; junction bases unmatched: 5. Written as DNA, the CDR3 is TGTGCCAGTAGTACTTCTAGCGGGAGGGCGAATGAGCAGTTCTTC. Its protein is CASSTSSGRANEQFF.

The chain couples TRBV5-1 to TRBJ2-7, with TRBD1 matching over 10 bases. This CDR3 has 14 residues. Germline V CDR1 and CDR2: SGHRS, YFSETQ. Trimming removed 4 bases from V and 5 bases from J; junction bases left unmatched: 6. The CDR3 DNA sequence: TGCGCCAGCAGCGGGGCGACAGGGGGCGACGAGCAGTACTTC. Translation gives CASSGATGGDEQYF.

This sequence joins TRBV19 and TRBJ2-1; 7 bases agree with TRBD1. V dropped 5 bases and J dropped 6; count of bases not matched to a gene: 7. The CDR3 runs to 14 residues. Germline assignment: CDR1 LNHDA and CDR2 SQIVND (reference sequence). CDR3 nucleotides: TGTGCCAGTAGTCCATCGACAGGGATCAATGAGCAGTTCTTC. Translation gives CASSPSTGINEQFF.

CDR3 sequence: CATSLRLAGTDTQYF. DNA of the CDR3: TGTGCCACCAGCCTCCGACTAGCGGGGACAGATACGCAGTATTTT. The chain uses TRBV15 and TRBJ2-3; 11 bases align to TRBD2. CDR1 and CDR2 (germline): LNHNV, YYDKDF (reference sequence). V shed 5 bases and J 3 bases; nucleotides not matched to a gene: 4. This CDR3 region has 15 residues.

This clone has more than one count but fewer than ten. V usage is TRBV5-1 and J usage is TRBJ2-1; D is possibly TRBD2 (6 bases). The CDR3 spans 15 residues. The germline V and J ends were trimmed by 3 bases and 0 bases, with 10 bases remaining between them. Germline loops: CDR1 SGHRS, CDR2 YFSETQ. The CDR3 here is CASSSAGSSYNEQFF. Here the CDR3 DNA reads TGCGCCAGCAGCTCAGCGGGTAGCTCCTACAATGAGCAGTTCTTC.

V usage is TRBV28 and J usage is TRBJ1-5; 9 bases map to TRBD1. Germline CDR1 is MDHEN and CDR2 is SYDVKM. V lost 5 bases to trimming and J lost 2 bases; unmatched junction nucleotides: 7. This CDR3 region has 16 residues. In nucleotides, the CDR3 is TGTGCCAGCAGTGAATCCACAGGGGGCCGCAATCAGCCCCAGCATTTT. It codes for CASSESTGGRNQPQHF.

In this sample, this clone turned up a few times. The V gene is TRBV6-6, the J gene TRBJ1-1, with 9 positions matching TRBD1. Germline V gene lookup returns CDR1 MNHNY and CDR2 SVGAGI (reference sequence). V dropped 4 bases and J dropped 2; count of bases not matched to a gene: 2. This CDR3 comprises 14 residues. The CDR3 nucleotides are TGTGCCAGCAGTTGGACAGGGGAAAACACTGAAGCTTTCTTT. It yields the protein CASSWTGENTEAFF.

The chain combines TRBV15 with TRBJ2-7, with D possibly matching TRBD1 (5 bases). Germline CDR1 LNHNV, CDR2 YYDKDF (reference sequence). This CDR3 has 16 amino acids. V lost 5 bases, J lost 2 bases, and 19 bases lay in between. The CDR3 nucleotides read TGTGCCACCAGCCCCTCCTCCCCACAGGTGGCCTACGAGCAGTACTTC. This translates into CATSPSSPQVAYEQYF.

This chain joins TRBV7-3 and TRBJ2-4; 9 positions match TRBD1. The CDR3 has 13 amino acids. V shed 4 bases and J 8 bases; nucleotides not matched to a gene: 3. Looked up from germline, CDR1 is SGHTA and CDR2 is FQGTGA. For the CDR3, the DNA is TGTGCCAGCAGCTCGACAGGGGGGGACATTCAGTACTTC. It codes for CASSSTGGDIQYF.

CDR3 bases: TGTGCCTCTGGACAGACTAGCAATCAGCCCCAGCATTTT. It encodes CASGQTSNQPQHF. The V call is TRBV30, the J call TRBJ1-5; D is perhaps TRBD1 (6 bases). Trimming cost V 7 bases and J 0 bases, with 10 bases left between them. CDR1 is GTSNPN, CDR2 SVGIG, per germline (reference sequence). The CDR3 contains 13 residues. The whole variable domain, remainder taken from reference TRBV30 and TRBJ1-5, is SQTIHQWPATLVQPVGSPLSLECTVEGTSNPNLYWYRQAAGRGLQLLFYSVGIGQISSEVPQNLSASRPQDRQFILSSKKLLLSDSGFYLCASGQTSNQPQHFGDGTRLSIL.